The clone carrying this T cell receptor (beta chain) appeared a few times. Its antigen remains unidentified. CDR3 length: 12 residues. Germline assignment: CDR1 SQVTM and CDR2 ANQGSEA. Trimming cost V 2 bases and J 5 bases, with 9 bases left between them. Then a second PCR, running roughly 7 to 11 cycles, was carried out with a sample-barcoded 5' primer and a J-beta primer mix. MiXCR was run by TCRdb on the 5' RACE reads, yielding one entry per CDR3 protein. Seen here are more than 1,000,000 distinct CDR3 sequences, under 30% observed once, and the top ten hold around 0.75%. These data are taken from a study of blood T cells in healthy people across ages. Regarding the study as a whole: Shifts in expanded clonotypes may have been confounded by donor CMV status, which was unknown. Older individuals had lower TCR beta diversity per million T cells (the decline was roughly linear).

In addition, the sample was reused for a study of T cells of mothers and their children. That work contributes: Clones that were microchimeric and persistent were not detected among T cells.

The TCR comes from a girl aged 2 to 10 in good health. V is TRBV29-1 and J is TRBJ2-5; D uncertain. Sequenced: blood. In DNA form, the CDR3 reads TGCAGCGTTGAAACCCCGGACGAGACCCAGTACTTC. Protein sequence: CSVETPDETQYF.